In this sample, the clone carrying this TCR beta chain turned up a few times. What it binds is unknown. The data originate from a study of cytomegalovirus exposure and HLA in healthy donors. Germline values: CDR1 SGHDN, CDR2 FVKESK. Unmatched junction bases numbered 9, after V lost 6 bases and J lost 3 bases. CDR3 size: 15 residues. Study findings and constraints: A likely sequencing artifact accounted for one observed cluster of highly shared sequence variants. The authors enumerated some 170 TCR beta chains as linked to cytomegalovirus.

Nominally healthy donors provided the samples, though records likely missed some immune exposures. Amplification used 60 Vbeta primers and 13 Jbeta primers. Original processing notes: Around 80 million unique TCR beta chains, approximately 11 million of them shared, were counted by a later analysis. The assay was immunoSEQ multiplex PCR, and TCRdb's table has in-frame clones only and misses some. V, J and clone size were drawn from that table, and D and trimming were deduced from the DNA. Of around 150,000 clones in the sample, 63% were seen once. The chain couples TRBV14 to TRBJ2-3, with 7 bases matching TRBD2. This TCR derives from a woman aged 60-75 years in good health and CMV-seropositive. Sample: PBMCs. CDR3: CASRGRELLTDTQYF. The CDR3 bases are TGTGCCAGCAGGGGGAGGGAACTTTTGACAGATACGCAGTATTTT.